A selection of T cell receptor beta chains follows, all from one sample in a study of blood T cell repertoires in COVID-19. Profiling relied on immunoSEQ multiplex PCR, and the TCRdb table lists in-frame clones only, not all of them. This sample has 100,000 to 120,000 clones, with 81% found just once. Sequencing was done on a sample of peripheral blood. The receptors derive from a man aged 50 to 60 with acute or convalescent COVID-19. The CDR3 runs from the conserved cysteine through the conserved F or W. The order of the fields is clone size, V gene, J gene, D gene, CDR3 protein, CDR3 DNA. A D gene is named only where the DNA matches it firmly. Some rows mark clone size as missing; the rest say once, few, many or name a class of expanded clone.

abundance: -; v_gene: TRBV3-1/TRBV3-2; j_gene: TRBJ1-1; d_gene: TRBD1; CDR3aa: CASSQVAGGSEAFF; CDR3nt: TGTGCCAGCAGCCAAGTGGCAGGGGGTTCTGAAGCTTTCTTT
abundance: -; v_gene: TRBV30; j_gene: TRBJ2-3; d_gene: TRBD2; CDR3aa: CAWSISGGPGTQYF; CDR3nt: TGTGCCTGGAGTATTAGCGGGGGCCCGGGAACGCAGTATTTT
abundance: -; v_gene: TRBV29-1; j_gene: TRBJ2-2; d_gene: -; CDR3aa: CSVEVKRGTGELFF; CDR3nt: TGCAGCGTTGAAGTCAAGAGGGGGACCGGGGAGCTGTTTTTT
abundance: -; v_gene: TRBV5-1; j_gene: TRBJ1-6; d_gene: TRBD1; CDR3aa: CASKEGTGSNSPLHF; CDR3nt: TGCGCCAGCAAAGAAGGGACAGGGTCAAATTCACCCCTCCACTTT
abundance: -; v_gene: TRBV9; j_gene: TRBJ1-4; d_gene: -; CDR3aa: CASSVAPGNEKLFF; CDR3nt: TGTGCCAGCAGCGTAGCCCCAGGGAATGAAAAACTGTTTTTT
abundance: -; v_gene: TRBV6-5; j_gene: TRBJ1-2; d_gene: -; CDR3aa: CASSYSRVNYGYTF; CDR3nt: TGTGCCAGCAGTTACTCGAGGGTAAACTATGGCTACACCTTC
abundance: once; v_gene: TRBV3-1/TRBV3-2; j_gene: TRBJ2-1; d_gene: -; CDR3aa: CASSRRGGNEQFF; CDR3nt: TGTGCCAGCAGCCGGAGAGGAGGCAATGAGCAGTTCTTC
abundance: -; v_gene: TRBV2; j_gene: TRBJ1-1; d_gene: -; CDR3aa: CASTGLWSTEAFF; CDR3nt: TGTGCCAGCACCGGACTGTGGAGCACTGAAGCTTTCTTT
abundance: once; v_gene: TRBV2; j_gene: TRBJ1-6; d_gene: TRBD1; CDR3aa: CASRDRATYNSPLHF; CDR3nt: TGTGCCAGCAGGGACAGGGCAACCTATAATTCACCCCTCCACTTT
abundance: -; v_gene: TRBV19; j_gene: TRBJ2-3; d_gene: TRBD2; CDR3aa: CASSIGVSGGAGTDTQYF; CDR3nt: TGTGCCAGTAGTATCGGGGTTAGCGGGGGGGCCGGCACAGATACGCAGTATTTT
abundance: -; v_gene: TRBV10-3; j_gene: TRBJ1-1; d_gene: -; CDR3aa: CAISEGAGRNTEAFF; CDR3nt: TGTGCCATCAGTGAGGGGGCTGGAAGGAACACTGAAGCTTTCTTT
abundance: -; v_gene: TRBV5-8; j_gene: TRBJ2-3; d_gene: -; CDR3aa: CASSSPTNPRGALTTDTQYF; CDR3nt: TGTGCCAGCAGCTCCCCTACTAACCCACGGGGGGCGCTTACCACAGATACGCAGTATTTT
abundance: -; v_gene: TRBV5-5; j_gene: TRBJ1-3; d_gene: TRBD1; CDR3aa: CASSSLTGAGNTIYF; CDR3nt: TGTGCCAGCAGCTCACTGACAGGGGCTGGAAACACCATATATTTT
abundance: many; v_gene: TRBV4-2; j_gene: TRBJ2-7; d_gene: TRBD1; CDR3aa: CASSRGRGPYEQYF; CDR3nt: TGTGCCAGCAGCCGAGGCAGGGGGCCCTACGAGCAGTACTTC
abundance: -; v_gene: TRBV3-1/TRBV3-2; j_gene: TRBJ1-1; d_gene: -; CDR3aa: CASSQALANTEAFF; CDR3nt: TGTGCCAGCAGCCAAGCACTAGCCAACACTGAAGCTTTCTTT
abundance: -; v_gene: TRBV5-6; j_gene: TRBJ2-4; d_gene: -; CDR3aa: CASSLGEVGNIQYF; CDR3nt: TGTGCCAGCAGCTTGGGGGAGGTCGGAAACATTCAGTACTTC
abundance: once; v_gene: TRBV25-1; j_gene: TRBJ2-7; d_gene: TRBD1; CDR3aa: CASSAQGYRGTYEQYF; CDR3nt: TGTGCCAGCAGTGCCCAGGGGTACAGGGGAACCTACGAGCAGTACTTC
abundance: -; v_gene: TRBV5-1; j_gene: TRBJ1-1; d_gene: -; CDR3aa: CASSKQGNTEAFF; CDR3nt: TGCGCCAGCAGCAAACAGGGGAACACTGAAGCTTTCTTT
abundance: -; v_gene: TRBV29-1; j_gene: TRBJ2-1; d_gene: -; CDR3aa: CSVAGLSYNEQFF; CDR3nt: TGCAGCGTGGCGGGACTTTCCTACAATGAGCAGTTCTTC
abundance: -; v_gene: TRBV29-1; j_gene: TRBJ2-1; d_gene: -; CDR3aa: CSKQVYNEQFF; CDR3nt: TGCAGTAAACAGGTCTACAATGAGCAGTTCTTC
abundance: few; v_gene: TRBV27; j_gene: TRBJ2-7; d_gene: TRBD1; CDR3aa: CASSPRGRGAGTITSYEQYF; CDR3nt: TGTGCCAGCAGTCCCAGGGGGCGGGGAGCAGGAACTATTACCTCCTACGAGCAGTACTTC
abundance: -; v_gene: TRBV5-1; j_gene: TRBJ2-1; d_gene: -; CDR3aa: CASRLSRGNEQFF; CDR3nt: TGCGCCAGCAGACTGTCCCGGGGAAATGAGCAGTTCTTC
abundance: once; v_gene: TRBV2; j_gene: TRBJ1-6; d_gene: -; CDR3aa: CASSERGNNHSPLHF; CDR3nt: TGTGCCAGCAGTGAGAGAGGGAATAATCATTCACCCCTCCACTTT
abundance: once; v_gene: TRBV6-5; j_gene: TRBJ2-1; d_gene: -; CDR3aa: CASGGQSSYNEQFF; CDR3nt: TGTGCCAGCGGAGGACAGAGCTCCTACAATGAGCAGTTCTTC
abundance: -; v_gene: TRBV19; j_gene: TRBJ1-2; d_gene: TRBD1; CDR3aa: CASSINRPGGAGWDGYTF; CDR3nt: TGTGCCAGTAGTATTAATCGGCCAGGGGGCGCAGGTTGGGATGGCTACACCTTC
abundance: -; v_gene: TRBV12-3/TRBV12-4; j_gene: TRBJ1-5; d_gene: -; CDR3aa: CASTAHNQPQHF; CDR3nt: TGTGCCAGCACCGCACATAATCAGCCCCAGCATTTT
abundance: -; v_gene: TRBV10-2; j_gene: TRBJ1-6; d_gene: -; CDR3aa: CASTEGNSPLHF; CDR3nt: TGCGCCAGCACCGAGGGAAATTCACCCCTCCACTTT
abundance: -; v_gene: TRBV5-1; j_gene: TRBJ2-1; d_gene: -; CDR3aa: CASSSQGIEQFF; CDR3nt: TGCGCCAGCAGCTCACAGGGTATTGAGCAGTTCTTC
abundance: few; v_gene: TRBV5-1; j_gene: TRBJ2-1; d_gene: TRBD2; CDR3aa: CASSLERAGGPGSIF; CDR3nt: TGCGCCAGCAGCTTGGAGAGAGCGGGGGGGCCGGGTTCAATCTTC
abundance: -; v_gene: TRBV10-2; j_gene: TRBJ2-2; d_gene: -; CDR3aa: CASREQGLNTGELFF; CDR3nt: TGCGCCAGCAGGGAGCAGGGATTGAACACCGGGGAGCTGTTTTTT
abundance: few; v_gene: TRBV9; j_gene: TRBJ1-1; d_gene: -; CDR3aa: CASSVEPGDTEAFF; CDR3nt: TGTGCCAGCAGCGTAGAACCGGGGGATACTGAAGCTTTCTTT
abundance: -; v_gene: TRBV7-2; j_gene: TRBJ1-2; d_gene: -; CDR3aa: CASSKQGNDGYTF; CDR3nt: TGTGCCAGCAGCAAACAGGGCAATGATGGCTACACCTTC
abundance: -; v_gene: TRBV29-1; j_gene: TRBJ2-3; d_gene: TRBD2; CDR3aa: CSVDSGADTQYF; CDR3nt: TGCAGCGTTGACAGCGGGGCAGATACGCAGTATTTT